The clone carrying this T cell receptor (beta chain) was seen a single time. Its specificity is not known. The sample comes from a study of CD8 T cells in Susac syndrome. CDR3 length equals 14 residues. Trimming shortened V by 2 bases and J by 6 bases, and 8 bases separated the two germline ends. CDR1 and CDR2 (germline): MGHDK, SYGVNS. Study findings and constraints: By the study's own acknowledgment, its TCR sequencing and HLA analysis included relatively few individuals.

An amount of RNA that ranged from 0.5 to 1 ug was reverse transcribed with random hexamers. TCRdb passed the immunoSEQ multiplex PCR reads through MiXCR, listing each CDR3 protein once. The table lists about 210,000 distinct CDR3 sequences, 95% of them singletons. The V and J genes are TRBV25-1 and TRBJ1-6; D gene ambiguous. Input material: CD4+ T cells from PBMCs. This receptor was taken from a human donor with multiple sclerosis. CDR3: CASSEEGINSPLHF. The CDR3 DNA sequence: TGTGCCAGCAGTGAAGAAGGGATTAATTCACCCCTCCACTTT.